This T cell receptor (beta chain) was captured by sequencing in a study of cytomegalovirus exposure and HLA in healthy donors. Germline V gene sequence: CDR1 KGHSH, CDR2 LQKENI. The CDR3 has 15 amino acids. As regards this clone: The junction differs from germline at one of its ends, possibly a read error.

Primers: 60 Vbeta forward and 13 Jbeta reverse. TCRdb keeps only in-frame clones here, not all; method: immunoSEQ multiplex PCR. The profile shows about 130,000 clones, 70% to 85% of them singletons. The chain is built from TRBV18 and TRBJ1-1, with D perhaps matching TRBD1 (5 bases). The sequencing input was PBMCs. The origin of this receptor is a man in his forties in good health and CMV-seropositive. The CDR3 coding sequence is TGTGCCAGCTCTCCACGACAGCCCATGAACACTGAAGCTTTCTTT. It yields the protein CASSPRQPMNTEAFF.